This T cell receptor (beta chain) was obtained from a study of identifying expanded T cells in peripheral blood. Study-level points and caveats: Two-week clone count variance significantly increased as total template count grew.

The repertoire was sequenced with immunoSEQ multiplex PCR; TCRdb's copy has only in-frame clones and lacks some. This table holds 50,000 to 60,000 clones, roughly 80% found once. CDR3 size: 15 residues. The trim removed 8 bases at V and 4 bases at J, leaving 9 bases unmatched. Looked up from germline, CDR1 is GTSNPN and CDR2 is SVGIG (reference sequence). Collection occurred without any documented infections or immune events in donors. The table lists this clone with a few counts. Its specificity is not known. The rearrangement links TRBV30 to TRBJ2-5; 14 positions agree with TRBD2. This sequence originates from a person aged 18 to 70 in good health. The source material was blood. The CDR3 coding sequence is TGTGCCATAACTCCGGGACTAGCGGGAGTAGAGACCCAGTACTTC. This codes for CAITPGLAGVETQYF.